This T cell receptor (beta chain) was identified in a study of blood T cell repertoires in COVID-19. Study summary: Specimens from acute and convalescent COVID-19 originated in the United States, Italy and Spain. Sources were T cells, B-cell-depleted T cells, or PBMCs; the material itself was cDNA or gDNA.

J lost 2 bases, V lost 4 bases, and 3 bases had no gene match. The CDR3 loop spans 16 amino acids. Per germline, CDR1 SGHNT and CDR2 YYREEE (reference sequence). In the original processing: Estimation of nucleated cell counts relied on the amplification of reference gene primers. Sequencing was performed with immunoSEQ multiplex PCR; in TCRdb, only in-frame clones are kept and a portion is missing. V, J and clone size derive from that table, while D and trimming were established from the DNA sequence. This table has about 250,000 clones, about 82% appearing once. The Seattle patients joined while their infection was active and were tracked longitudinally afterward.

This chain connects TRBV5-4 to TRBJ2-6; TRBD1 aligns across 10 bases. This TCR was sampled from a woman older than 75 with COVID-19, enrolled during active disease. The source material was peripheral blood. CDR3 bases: TGTGCCAGCAGCACCGGGACAGGGGCTGGGGCCAACGTCCTGACTTTC. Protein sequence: CASSTGTGAGANVLTF.